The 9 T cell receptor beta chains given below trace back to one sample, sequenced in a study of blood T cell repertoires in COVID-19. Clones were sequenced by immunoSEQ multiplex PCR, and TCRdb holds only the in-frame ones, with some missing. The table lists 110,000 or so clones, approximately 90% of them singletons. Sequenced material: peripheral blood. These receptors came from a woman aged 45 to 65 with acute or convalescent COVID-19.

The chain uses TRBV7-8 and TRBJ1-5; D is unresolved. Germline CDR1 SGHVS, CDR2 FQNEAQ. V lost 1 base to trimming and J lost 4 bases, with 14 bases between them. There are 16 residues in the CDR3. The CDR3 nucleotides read TGTGCCAGCAGCTTAGGTGGTTGGCGGATTAATCAGCCCCAGCATTTT. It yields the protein CASSLGGWRINQPQHF.

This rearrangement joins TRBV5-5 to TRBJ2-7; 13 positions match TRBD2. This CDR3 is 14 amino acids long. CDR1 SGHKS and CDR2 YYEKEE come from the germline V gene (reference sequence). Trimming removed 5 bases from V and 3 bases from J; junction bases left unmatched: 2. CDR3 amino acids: CASRRTSGGYEQYF. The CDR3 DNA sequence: TGTGCCAGCAGGCGGACTAGCGGGGGCTACGAGCAGTACTTC.

The CDR3 sequence is CASSSPRDSRGNEQFF. The CDR3 coding sequence is TGTGCCAGCAGCTCCCCCCGGGACAGTCGTGGGAATGAGCAGTTCTTC. The rearrangement uses TRBV11-2 and TRBJ2-1; 7 nucleotides align to TRBD1. CDR1 and CDR2 (germline): SGHAT, FQNNGV. With V trimmed by 4 bases and J by 7 bases, 13 bases remained unmatched. There are 16 residues in the CDR3. Supplemented by reference TRBV11-2 and TRBJ2-1, the full variable domain reads EAGVAQSPRYKIIEKRQSVAFWCNPISGHATLYWYQQILGQGPKLLIQFQNNGVVDDSQLPKDRFSAERLKGVDSTLKIQPAKLEDSAVYLCASSSPRDSRGNEQFFGPGTRLTVL.

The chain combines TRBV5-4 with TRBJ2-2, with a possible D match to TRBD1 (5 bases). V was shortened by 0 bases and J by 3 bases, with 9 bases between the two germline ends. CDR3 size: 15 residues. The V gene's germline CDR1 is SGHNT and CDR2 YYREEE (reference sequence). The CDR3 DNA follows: TGTGCCAGCAGCTTGGATACAGGTTACACCGGGGAGCTGTTTTTT. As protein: CASSLDTGYTGELFF.

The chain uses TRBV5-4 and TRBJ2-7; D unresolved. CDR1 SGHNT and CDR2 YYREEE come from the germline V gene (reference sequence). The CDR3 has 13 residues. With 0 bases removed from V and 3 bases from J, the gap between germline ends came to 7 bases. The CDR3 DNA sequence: TGTGCCAGCAGCTTGGGGCCAGACTACGAGCAGTACTTC. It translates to CASSLGPDYEQYF.

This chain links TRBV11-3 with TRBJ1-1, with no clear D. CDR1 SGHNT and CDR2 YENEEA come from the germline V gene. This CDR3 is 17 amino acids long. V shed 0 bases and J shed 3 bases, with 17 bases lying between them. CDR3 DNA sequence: TGTGCCAGCAGCTTAGAAGGTTTTCCCTGGAGTGACACTGAAGCTTTCTTT. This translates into CASSLEGFPWSDTEAFF.

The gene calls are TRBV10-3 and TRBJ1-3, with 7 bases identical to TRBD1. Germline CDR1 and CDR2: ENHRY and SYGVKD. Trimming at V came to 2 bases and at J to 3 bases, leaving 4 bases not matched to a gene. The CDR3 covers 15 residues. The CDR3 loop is CAISEPHRGGNTIYF. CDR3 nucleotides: TGTGCCATCAGTGAGCCTCACAGGGGTGGAAACACCATATATTTT.

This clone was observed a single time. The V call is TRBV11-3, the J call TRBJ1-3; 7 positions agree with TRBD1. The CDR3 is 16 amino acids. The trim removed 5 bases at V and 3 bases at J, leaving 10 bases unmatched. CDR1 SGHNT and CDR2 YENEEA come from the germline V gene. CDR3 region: CASSTGDRDYGNTIYF. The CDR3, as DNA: TGTGCCAGCAGCACCGGTGACAGGGATTATGGAAACACCATATATTTT.

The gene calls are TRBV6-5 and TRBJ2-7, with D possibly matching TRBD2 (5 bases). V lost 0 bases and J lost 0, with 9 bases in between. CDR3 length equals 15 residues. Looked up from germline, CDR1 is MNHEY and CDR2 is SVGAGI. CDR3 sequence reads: CASSYSSSPSYEQYF. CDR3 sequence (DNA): TGTGCCAGCAGTTACTCGTCTAGCCCCTCCTACGAGCAGTACTTC.